Reported below is one T cell receptor (beta chain). The data were obtained in a study of blood T cell repertoires in COVID-19. In the study overall: Acute-phase and convalescent COVID-19 samples originated in the United States, Italy and Spain. Sources were T cells, B-cell-depleted T cells, or PBMCs; the material itself was cDNA or gDNA.

The germline CDR1 and CDR2 sequences are SGHDT and YYEEEE. The CDR3 has 15 residues. V was trimmed by 0 bases and J by 4 bases, leaving 13 bases between them. In the study's own analysis: Reference gene primer amplification in the assay estimated nucleated cell counts. Sequenced by immunoSEQ multiplex PCR; TCRdb stores in-frame clones only, minus some. V, J and clone size are those of that table, while D and trimming were read from the DNA. The data show 30,000 to 35,000 clones, more than 75% seen once. Sequenced input: peripheral blood. This clonotype was sampled from a woman aged 55-75 years with acute or convalescent COVID-19. The chain has TRBV5-6 and TRBJ1-2; possible D gene TRBD1, 6 bases. The CDR3 region has the DNA TGTGCCAGCAGCTTGGGGGGTACAGGGCTCTATGGCTACACCTTC. As protein: CASSLGGTGLYGYTF.